This section outlines one T cell receptor (beta chain) sequence together with its context. Treatment of the sample: oral pan-JAK inhibitor, 5-10 mg twice daily. Extracted RNA was reverse transcribed, and the resulting cDNA served as sequencing template. Produced via immunoSEQ multiplex PCR; TCRdb's table is partial and in-frame only. The profile shows about 220,000 clones, more than 45% of them singletons. The CDR3 totals 13 residues. V was shortened by 1 base and J by 6 bases, with 12 bases between the two germline ends. Germline assignment: CDR1 SQVTM and CDR2 ANQGSEA. These data belong to a study of CD8+ T cells in alopecia areata.

The source is a human donor with alopecia areata. The starting material was CD4+ T cells sorted from blood, obtained at week 4, from a patient treated with tofacitinib. The chain carries TRBV29-1 and TRBJ1-1, with a tentative D call TRBD1 (6 bases). This CDR3 is CSVEVVRGAEAFF. The DNA for the CDR3 is TGCAGCGTTGAAGTGGTAAGGGGGGCTGAAGCTTTCTTT.